This TCR beta chain derives from a study of sequential checkpoint blockade in melanoma. On the study more broadly: Arm A got nivolumab then ipilimumab; arm B the reverse, 1:1.

From germline, CDR1 is GTSNPN and CDR2 SVGIG (reference sequence). The CDR3 length is 15 residues. The ends lost 2 bases at V and 2 bases at J; junction bases unmatched: 7. Treatment specified: randomized to nivolumab then ipilimumab (arm A) or the reverse (arm B). Only in-frame clones appear in the TCRdb table, and some are missing; sequencing was by immunoSEQ multiplex PCR. The table lists around 34,000 clones, 82% of them singletons. The source of this sequence is a human donor with melanoma. The sample consisted of CD8+ T cells sorted from blood (inferred from file names), taken from a patient given nivolumab and ipilimumab in sequence. The chain carries TRBV30 and TRBJ2-7; 9 bases agree with TRBD1. The CDR3 loop is CAWSIDRGFTYEQYF. In DNA, the CDR3 is TGTGCCTGGAGTATAGACAGGGGGTTTACCTACGAGCAGTACTTC.